This passage covers 21 T cell receptor beta chains from one sample sequenced in a study of blood T cell repertoires in COVID-19. The table came from immunoSEQ multiplex PCR; TCRdb's copy has only in-frame clones and leaves some out. The sample consists of tens of thousands of clones, roughly 86% of them appearing once. Material: peripheral blood. These receptors originate from a man aged 50 to 59 with acute or convalescent COVID-19.

The J gene is TRBJ1-4, the V gene TRBV7-8, with no clear D. Trimming stripped 1 base from V and 4 bases from J, with 7 bases between. CDR1 and CDR2 from the germline V gene are SGHVS and FQNEAQ. The CDR3 loop spans 14 amino acids. CDR3 DNA: TGTGCCAGCAGCTTAGGGGCCTATAATGAAAAACTGTTTTTT. Protein: CASSLGAYNEKLFF. Drawing the rest from reference TRBV7-8 and TRBJ1-4, the complete variable domain is GAGVSQSPRYKVAKRGQDVALRCDPISGHVSLFWYQQALGQGPEFLTYFQNEAQLDKSGLPSDRFFAERPEGSVSTLKIQRTQQEDSAVYLCASSLGAYNEKLFFGSGTQLSVL.

The V call is TRBV28, the J call TRBJ1-2; D perhaps matches TRBD1 (5 bases). CDR1 and CDR2 from the germline V gene are MDHEN and SYDVKM. The germline V and J ends were trimmed by 6 bases and 6 bases, with 8 bases remaining between them. This CDR3 contains 11 residues. CDR3 sequence (DNA): TGTGCCAGCAGCGCAGGGCATGGCTACACCTTC. It translates to CASSAGHGYTF.

J is TRBJ2-2 and V is TRBV6-2 or TRBV6-3, with 11 bases matching TRBD1. CDR3 length: 16 amino acids. The junction had 10 bases not matched to a gene; V was cut back by 6 bases and J by 7 bases. CDR1 and CDR2 from the germline V gene are MNHEY and SVGEGT. Here the CDR3 DNA reads TGTGCCAGCAGCCCTAAGGACAGGGGGCTTTACGGGGAGCTGTTTTTT. Its protein is CASSPKDRGLYGELFF.

This sequence joins TRBV5-1 and TRBJ2-7, with 8 bases that match TRBD2. Looked up from germline, CDR1 is SGHRS and CDR2 is YFSETQ. Losses at the gene ends were 0 bases for V and 7 bases for J; bases not matched to a gene: 15. CDR3 length: 17 amino acids. The DNA of the CDR3 is TGCGCCAGCAGCTTGGTTCCCGGGACTAGTTTGAGTGGGGAGCAGTACTTC. Translated: CASSLVPGTSLSGEQYF.

V and J are TRBV29-1 and TRBJ2-3; the match to TRBD2 covers 13 bases. Germline CDR1 is SQVTM and CDR2 is ANQGSEA. CDR3 size: 16 residues. The J segment lost 6 bases and the V segment lost 6 bases, leaving 12 bases of the junction unmatched. The chain's CDR3 is CSVTPILAGGRDTQYF. CDR3 DNA: TGCAGCGTGACCCCTATACTAGCGGGGGGGAGGGATACGCAGTATTTT.

The V and J genes are TRBV28 and TRBJ1-1; tentatively, D is TRBD1 (6 bases). CDR1 is MDHEN and CDR2 is SYDVKM in the germline V gene. The CDR3 totals 13 residues. Deletions cut 7 bases from V and 4 bases from J, with 13 bases between. The CDR3 sequence is CASNSVRGTEAFF. DNA of the CDR3: TGTGCCAGCAACTCAGTCAGGGGCACTGAAGCTTTCTTT.

A single count supports this clone. The chain joins TRBV9 to TRBJ2-7; D gene uncertain. Germline CDR1 SGDLS, CDR2 YYNGEE. The CDR3 totals 13 residues. V shed 0 bases and J shed 1 base, with 5 bases lying between them. CDR3 amino acids: CASSVGPSYEQYF. In nucleotides, the CDR3 is TGTGCCAGCAGCGTAGGGCCGTCCTACGAGCAGTACTTC.

This chain links TRBV28 with TRBJ2-7, with D perhaps matching TRBD1 (6 bases). The germline gives CDR1 MDHEN, CDR2 SYDVKM. CDR3 length equals 12 residues. Deletions cut 8 bases from V and 3 bases from J, with 11 bases between. CDR3 loop: CASGQTYYEQYF. DNA of the CDR3: TGTGCCAGCGGACAGACCTACTACGAGCAGTACTTC.

The chain employs TRBV27 and TRBJ1-5; the D is unclear. The CDR3 has 13 amino acids. Trimming shortened V by 5 bases and J by 4 bases, and 9 bases separated the two germline ends. The germline V gene has CDR1 MNHEY and CDR2 SMNVEV (reference sequence). The CDR3 spells CASSNDKNQPQHF. The DNA for the CDR3 is TGTGCCAGCAGTAACGACAAAAATCAGCCCCAGCATTTT.

J is TRBJ2-3 and V is TRBV6-6; 10 nucleotides match TRBD1. With 6 bases clipped from V and 2 bases from J, the junction kept 5 bases outside the gene matches. The CDR3 sequence is 15 residues long. Germline V gene sequence: CDR1 MNHNY, CDR2 SVGAGI (reference sequence). The CDR3 coding sequence is TGTGCCAGCAGCCGACAGGGGGCCGACACAGATACGCAGTATTTT. It codes for CASSRQGADTDTQYF.

Only a few counts were recorded for this clone. The chain links TRBV9 to TRBJ1-2; D remains unclear. The V end was cut by 3 bases, the J end by 4 bases, with 22 bases between. CDR1 and CDR2 from the germline V gene are SGDLS and YYNGEE. This CDR3 spans 17 amino acids. The CDR3 sequence is CASSEGAAPAEGYGYTF. Written as DNA, the CDR3 is TGTGCCAGCAGCGAAGGTGCTGCCCCAGCGGAGGGCTATGGCTACACCTTC.

The chain couples TRBV5-1 to TRBJ2-7, with D possibly matching TRBD2 (6 bases). The CDR3 has 14 amino acids. The V gene's germline CDR1 is SGHRS and CDR2 YFSETQ. V was cut by 6 bases and J by 5 bases, with 18 bases left in between. In DNA form, the CDR3 reads TGCGCCAGCACCCCGCTGGAGGGGCCCCACGAGCAGTACTTC. This encodes CASTPLEGPHEQYF.

The chain carries TRBV3-1 (or the pseudogene TRBV3-2) and TRBJ1-4, with 9 bases lining up with TRBD1. J gave up 7 bases and V 4 bases, and 7 bases lay outside the gene matches. This CDR3 region has 15 residues. Germline V gives CDR1 LGHDT, CDR2 YNNKEL (reference sequence). This CDR3 is CASSPLRGQGEKLFF. DNA for the CDR3: TGTGCCAGCAGCCCCCTTAGGGGACAGGGTGAAAAACTGTTTTTT.

The chain links TRBV2 to TRBJ1-4, with no clear D. The germline gives CDR1 SNHLY, CDR2 FYNNEI. This CDR3 has 13 amino acids. V gave up 5 bases and J gave up 8 bases, with 12 bases separating them. The CDR3 loop reads CASSSGLTEKLFF. The CDR3 DNA follows: TGTGCCAGCAGTAGTGGGCTGACGGAAAAACTGTTTTTT.

V gene TRBV2 combines with J gene TRBJ1-5; possibly TRBD1 for D (5 bases). CDR1 and CDR2 (germline): SNHLY, FYNNEI. This CDR3 contains 14 residues. The V gene lost 2 bases and the J gene lost 7 bases, with 12 bases spanning the gap. CDR3 protein: CASSEMRGNQPQHF. The DNA of the CDR3 is TGTGCCAGCAGTGAAATGCGGGGGAACCAGCCCCAGCATTTT.

The chain links TRBV6-5 to TRBJ2-5; 9 bases match TRBD1. The CDR3 totals 15 residues. Germline values: CDR1 MNHEY, CDR2 SVGAGI. The junction had 14 bases not matched to a gene; V was cut back by 8 bases and J by 7 bases. The CDR3, as DNA: TGTGCCAGCCGCGTCGGGACAGGGTCCGGGGGGACCCAGTACTTC. Translating it yields CASRVGTGSGGTQYF.

This clone is a singleton in its sample. The chain links TRBV6-5 to TRBJ2-5; 9 bases agree with TRBD1. CDR3 length: 14 amino acids. V lost 7 bases to trimming and J lost 4 bases; unmatched junction nucleotides: 7. The germline V gene has CDR1 MNHEY and CDR2 SVGAGI. The CDR3 bases are TGTGCCAGCACCGGGACAGGGTTCCGAGAGACCCAGTACTTC. It encodes CASTGTGFRETQYF.

V usage is TRBV4-1 and J usage is TRBJ1-5; 8 nucleotides align to TRBD1. V shed 0 bases, J shed 9 bases, and the junction held 7 bases outside the gene matches. Germline V gene sequence: CDR1 MGHRA, CDR2 YSYEKL. The CDR3 has 15 amino acids. CDR3 region: CASSQEDRVELPQHF. DNA for the CDR3: TGCGCCAGCAGCCAAGAGGACAGGGTTGAACTGCCCCAGCATTTT.

This chain connects TRBV4-1 to TRBJ2-7; D might be TRBD2 (5 bases). The CDR3 runs 14 residues. CDR1 and CDR2 (germline): MGHRA, YSYEKL. The V end lost 1 base, the J end lost 3 bases, and 10 bases lay between the germline ends. CDR3 nucleotides: TGCGCCAGCAGCCAAGTCAGAGGGAACTACGAGCAGTACTTC. It is translated as CASSQVRGNYEQYF.

The J gene is TRBJ1-1, the V gene TRBV9, with 7 bases lining up with TRBD1. V trimming: 3 bases; J trimming: 3 bases; junction bases outside the gene matches: 2. The germline gives CDR1 SGDLS, CDR2 YYNGEE. CDR3 length: 13 amino acids. The CDR3 protein is CASSGQGYTEAFF. The CDR3 coding sequence is TGTGCCAGCAGCGGACAGGGTTACACTGAAGCTTTCTTT. The full variable domain, its missing parts supplied by reference TRBV9 and TRBJ1-1, is DSGVTQTPKHLITATGQRVTLRCSPRSGDLSVYWYQQSLDQGLQFLIQYYNGEERAKGNILERFSAQQFPDLHSELNLSSLELGDSALYFCASSGQGYTEAFFGQGTRLTVV.

The chain uses TRBV4-1 and TRBJ1-6; D is undetermined. Deletions cut 0 bases from V and 10 bases from J, with 19 bases between. CDR1 MGHRA and CDR2 YSYEKL come from the germline V gene. The CDR3 length is 17 residues. The CDR3 DNA reads TGCGCCAGCAGCCAAGATACAGCGGGCAGTTTACGATCACCCCTCCACTTT. Translated, it gives CASSQDTAGSLRSPLHF.